The 16 T cell receptor beta chains presented below share a single source sample, sequenced in a study of shared clonotypes between healthy human individuals. TCRdb's table, derived via immunoSEQ multiplex PCR, lists solely in-frame clones and lacks some. This table has about 500,000 clones, around 77% appearing once. Specimen: PBMCs. Receptors originate from a woman in her thirties or forties in good health. Some clones in this sample may be carry-over from other donors' samples.

The rearrangement links TRBV5-8 to TRBJ2-2, with 14 bases fitting TRBD2. Per germline, CDR1 SGHTS and CDR2 YDEGEE. There are 16 residues in the CDR3. The ends lost 4 bases at V and 6 bases at J; junction bases unmatched: 5. The CDR3 loop reads CASSDGTSGRSGELFF. CDR3 coding DNA: TGTGCCAGCAGCGACGGGACTAGCGGGAGATCCGGGGAGCTGTTTTTT.

The gene calls are TRBV19 and TRBJ1-5; TRBD1 aligns across 8 bases. CDR1 and CDR2 (germline): LNHDA, SQIVND (reference sequence). The CDR3 extends over 16 amino acids. With 1 base clipped from V and 5 bases from J, the junction kept 7 bases outside the gene matches. The CDR3 DNA follows: TGTGCCAGTAGTATAGCAGAGGGGACAGGATATCAGCCCCAGCATTTT. Protein: CASSIAEGTGYQPQHF.

The V gene is TRBV28, the J gene TRBJ2-2, with TRBD2 identical over 9 bases. The CDR3 is 15 residues long. V lost 7 bases and J lost 8; bases outside the gene matches: 11. Per germline, CDR1 MDHEN and CDR2 SYDVKM. CDR3 DNA: TGTGCCAGCACCCTGATAGCGGGAGTAGCGGGGGAGCTGTTTTTT. Its protein product is CASTLIAGVAGELFF.

In regard to this clone: A far larger clone is off by one base, so a read error is likely. The genes are TRBV5-4 and TRBJ1-5; D gene ambiguous. The CDR3 extends over 17 amino acids. V shed 3 bases and J shed 5 bases, with 21 bases lying between them. CDR1 and CDR2 (germline): SGHNT, YYREEE (reference sequence). CDR3 loop: CASSSSKDFQTHQPQHF. The CDR3 region has the DNA TGTGCCAGCAGCTCCTCTAAGGACTTTCAGACCCATCAGCCCCAGCATTTT.

CDR3 loop: CASSPPEGVSTDTQYF. For the CDR3, the DNA is TGTGCCAGCTCACCCCCCGAGGGAGTTAGCACAGATACGCAGTATTTT. The rearrangement joins TRBV18 to TRBJ2-3; possible D gene TRBD2, 5 bases. Germline assignment: CDR1 KGHSH and CDR2 LQKENI. This CDR3 spans 16 amino acids. V lost 3 bases and J 0 bases, leaving 13 bases between the germline ends.

The chain couples TRBV9 to TRBJ1-5, with 7 nucleotides matching TRBD1. The CDR3 consists of 15 residues. With V trimmed by 3 bases and J by 3 bases, 6 bases remained unmatched. Per germline, CDR1 SGDLS and CDR2 YYNGEE. The CDR3 nucleotides are TGTGCCAGCAGCGCGAGGGACAGTGACAATCAGCCCCAGCATTTT. Protein product: CASSARDSDNQPQHF.

The V gene is TRBV15, the J gene TRBJ2-2; 8 nucleotides match TRBD1. The V and J ends lost 5 bases and 6 bases, in that order; junction bases with no gene match: 20. This CDR3 is built from 19 residues. The germline CDR1 and CDR2 sequences are LNHNV and YYDKDF (reference sequence). CDR3 loop: CATSQQRWGTAGGSGELFF. In DNA, the CDR3 is TGTGCCACCAGCCAGCAGAGGTGGGGGACTGCAGGGGGCTCCGGGGAGCTGTTTTTT.

The V and J genes are TRBV11-3 and TRBJ2-5, with TRBD1 as a possible D gene (5 bases). The V gene's germline CDR1 is SGHNT and CDR2 YENEEA. With 5 bases removed from V and 1 base from J, the gap between germline ends came to 8 bases. CDR3 length: 13 residues. Here the CDR3 reads CASSLDSQETQYF. The DNA for the CDR3 is TGTGCCAGCAGCCTCGACAGCCAAGAGACCCAGTACTTC.

This chain uses TRBV6-5 with TRBJ2-1; 9 nucleotides agree with TRBD2. J lost 4 bases, V lost 8 bases, and 9 bases had no gene match. This CDR3 spans 15 amino acids. CDR1 is MNHEY and CDR2 is SVGAGI in the germline V gene. Here the CDR3 reads CASVSTSGLYNEQFF. The CDR3 DNA sequence: TGTGCCAGCGTTTCGACTAGCGGTTTATACAATGAGCAGTTCTTC.

The genes are TRBV9 and TRBJ1-2; maybe TRBD1 (5 bases). Germline CDR1 is SGDLS and CDR2 is YYNGEE. V was clipped by 0 bases and J by 1 base, with 10 bases between them. This CDR3 has 15 residues. The CDR3 is CASSVGDLLNYGYTF. For the CDR3, the DNA is TGTGCCAGCAGCGTAGGGGACCTCCTTAACTATGGCTACACCTTC.

For the CDR3, the DNA is TGTGCCAGCGTCTTCCCGGGGGGGACATATGGCTACACCTTC. This gives the protein CASVFPGGTYGYTF. The rearrangement joins TRBV28 to TRBJ1-2, with a tentative D call TRBD1 (6 bases). V lost 8 bases and J 5 bases, leaving 18 bases between the germline ends. The CDR3 length is 14 residues. Germline V CDR1 and CDR2: MDHEN, SYDVKM.

At least ten counts were recorded for this clone. Different DNA sequences within this sample yield the same CDR3. The chain employs TRBV7-3 and TRBJ1-1; TRBD1 is a possible D gene (6 bases). This CDR3 comprises 17 residues. Germline values: CDR1 SGHTA, CDR2 FQGTGA. V lost 1 base and J lost 4, with 19 bases in between. CDR3 sequence reads: CASSLIGFGGASTEAFF. The DNA of the CDR3 is TGTGCCAGCAGCTTAATAGGTTTTGGGGGCGCGAGCACTGAAGCTTTCTTT.

V gene TRBV27 combines with J gene TRBJ1-5, with a tentative D call TRBD1 (6 bases). Germline CDR1 MNHEY, CDR2 SMNVEV (reference sequence). Trimming took 5 bases from V and 4 from J, leaving 15 bases between them. This CDR3 contains 15 residues. As DNA, the CDR3 is TGTGCCAGCAGTAAGAACAGGGACGTAAATCAGCCCCAGCATTTT. Protein: CASSKNRDVNQPQHF.

The CDR3 here is CAIPWTDINEKLFF. DNA for the CDR3: TGCGCCATTCCGTGGACCGATATTAATGAAAAACTGTTTTTT. The genes are TRBV10-2 and TRBJ1-4; D remains ambiguous. Trimming stripped 10 bases from V and 4 bases from J, with 16 bases between. The germline V gene has CDR1 WSHSY and CDR2 SAAADI. The CDR3 runs to 14 residues.

The chain has TRBV4-2 and TRBJ2-2; D gene ambiguous. This CDR3 is 18 amino acids long. Looked up from germline, CDR1 is LGHNA and CDR2 is YNFKEQ. Trimming stripped 1 base from V and 5 bases from J, with 20 bases between. CDR3 in amino acids: CASSQGEGGPEVTGELFF. CDR3 nucleotides: TGTGCCAGCAGCCAAGGGGAAGGCGGTCCTGAGGTTACCGGGGAGCTGTTTTTT.

The chain has TRBV7-2 and TRBJ1-4, with 7 bases aligning to TRBD1. The CDR3 runs 19 residues. The germline V gene encodes CDR1 SGHTA and CDR2 FQGNSA. V shed 0 bases and J 0 bases; nucleotides not matched to a gene: 10. CDR3 residues: CASSLAVRQGLATNEKLFF. As DNA, the CDR3 is TGTGCCAGCAGCTTAGCGGTTAGACAGGGACTCGCAACTAATGAAAAACTGTTTTTT.